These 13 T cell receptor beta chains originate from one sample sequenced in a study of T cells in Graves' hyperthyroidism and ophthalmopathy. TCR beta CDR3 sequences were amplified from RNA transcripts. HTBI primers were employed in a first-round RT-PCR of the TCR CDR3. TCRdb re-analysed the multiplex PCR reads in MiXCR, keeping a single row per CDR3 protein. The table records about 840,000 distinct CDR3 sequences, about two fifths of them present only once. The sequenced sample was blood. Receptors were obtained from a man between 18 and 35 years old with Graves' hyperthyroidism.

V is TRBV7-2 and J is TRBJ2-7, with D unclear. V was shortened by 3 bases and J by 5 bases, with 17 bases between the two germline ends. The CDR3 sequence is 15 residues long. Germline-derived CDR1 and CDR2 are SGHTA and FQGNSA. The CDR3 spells CASSLAGSPKDEQYF. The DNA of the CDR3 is TGTGCCAGCAGCTTGGCCGGGTCCCCGAAGGACGAGCAGTACTTC. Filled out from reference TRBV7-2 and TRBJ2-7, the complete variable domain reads GAGVSQSPSNKVTEKGKDVELRCDPISGHTALYWYRQSLGQGLEFLIYFQGNSAPDKSGLPSDRFSAERTGGSVSTLTIQRTQQEDSAVYLCASSLAGSPKDEQYFGPGTRLTVT.

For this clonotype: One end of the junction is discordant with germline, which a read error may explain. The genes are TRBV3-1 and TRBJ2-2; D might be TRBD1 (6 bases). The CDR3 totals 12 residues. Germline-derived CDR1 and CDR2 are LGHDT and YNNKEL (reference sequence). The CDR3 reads CASSQGADRSYF. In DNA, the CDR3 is TGTGCCAGCAGCCAAGGGGCCGACAGGTCCTATTTT.

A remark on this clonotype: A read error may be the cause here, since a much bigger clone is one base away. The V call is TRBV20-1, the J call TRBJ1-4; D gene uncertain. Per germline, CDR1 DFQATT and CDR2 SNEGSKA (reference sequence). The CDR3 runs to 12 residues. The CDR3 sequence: CSITVSNEKPFF. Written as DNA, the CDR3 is TGCAGTATTACAGTTTCCAATGAAAAACCGTTTTTT.

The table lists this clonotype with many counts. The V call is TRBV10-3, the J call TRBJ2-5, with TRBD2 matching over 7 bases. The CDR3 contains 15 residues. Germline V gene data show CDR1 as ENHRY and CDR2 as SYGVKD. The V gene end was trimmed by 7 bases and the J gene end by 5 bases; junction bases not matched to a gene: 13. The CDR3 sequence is CAIKMGTGGMETQYF. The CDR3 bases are TGTGCCATCAAGATGGGGACGGGGGGTATGGAGACCCAGTACTTC.

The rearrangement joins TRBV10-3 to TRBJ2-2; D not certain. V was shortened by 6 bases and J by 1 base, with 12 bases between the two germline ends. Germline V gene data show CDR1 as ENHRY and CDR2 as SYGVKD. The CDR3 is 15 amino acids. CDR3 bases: TGTGCCATCAGCATGGGGATGGGGAACACCGGGGAGCTGTTTTTT. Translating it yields CAISMGMGNTGELFF.

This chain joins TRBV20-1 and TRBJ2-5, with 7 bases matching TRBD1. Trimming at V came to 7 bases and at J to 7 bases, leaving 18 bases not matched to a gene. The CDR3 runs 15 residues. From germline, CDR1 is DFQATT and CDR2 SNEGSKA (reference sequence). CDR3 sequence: CSVGDQRTGGSTQYF. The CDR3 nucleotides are TGCAGTGTTGGAGATCAAAGGACAGGCGGCTCGACCCAGTACTTC.

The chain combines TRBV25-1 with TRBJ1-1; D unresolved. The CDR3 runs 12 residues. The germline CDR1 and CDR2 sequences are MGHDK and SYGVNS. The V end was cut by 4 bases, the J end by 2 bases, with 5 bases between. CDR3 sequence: CASSGINTEAFF. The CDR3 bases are TGTGCCAGCAGTGGGATAAACACTGAAGCTTTCTTT.

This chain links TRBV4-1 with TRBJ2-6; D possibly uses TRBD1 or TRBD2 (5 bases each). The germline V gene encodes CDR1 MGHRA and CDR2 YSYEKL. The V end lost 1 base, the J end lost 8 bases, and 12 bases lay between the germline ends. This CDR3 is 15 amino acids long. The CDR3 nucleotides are TGCGCCAGCAGCCAAGGGGACGGTGGACCCAACGTCCTGACTTTC. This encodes CASSQGDGGPNVLTF.

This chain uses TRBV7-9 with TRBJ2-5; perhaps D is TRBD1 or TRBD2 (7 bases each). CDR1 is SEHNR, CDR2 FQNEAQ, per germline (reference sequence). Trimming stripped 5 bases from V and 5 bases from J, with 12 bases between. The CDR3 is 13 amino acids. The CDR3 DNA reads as TGTGCCAGCAGCCAGGGGGGGGTGGAGACCCAGTACTTC. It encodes CASSQGGVETQYF.

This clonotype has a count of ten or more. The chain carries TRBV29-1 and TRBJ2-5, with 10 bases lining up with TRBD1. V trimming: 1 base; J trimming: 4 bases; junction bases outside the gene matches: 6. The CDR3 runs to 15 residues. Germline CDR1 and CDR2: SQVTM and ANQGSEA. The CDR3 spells CSVEGGQGTRETQYF. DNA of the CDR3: TGCAGCGTTGAAGGGGGACAGGGGACCCGAGAGACCCAGTACTTC.

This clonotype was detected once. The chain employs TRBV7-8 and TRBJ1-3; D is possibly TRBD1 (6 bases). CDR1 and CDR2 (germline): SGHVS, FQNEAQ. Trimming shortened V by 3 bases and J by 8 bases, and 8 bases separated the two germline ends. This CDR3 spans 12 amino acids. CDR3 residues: CASSLNRDTIYF. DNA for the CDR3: TGTGCCAGCAGCTTGAACAGGGACACCATATATTTT.

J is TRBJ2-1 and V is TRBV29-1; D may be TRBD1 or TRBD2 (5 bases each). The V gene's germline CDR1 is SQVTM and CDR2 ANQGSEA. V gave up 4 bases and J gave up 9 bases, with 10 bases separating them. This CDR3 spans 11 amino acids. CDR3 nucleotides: TGCAGCGTTGGAATGGGGACTGAGCAGTTCTTC. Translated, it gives CSVGMGTEQFF.

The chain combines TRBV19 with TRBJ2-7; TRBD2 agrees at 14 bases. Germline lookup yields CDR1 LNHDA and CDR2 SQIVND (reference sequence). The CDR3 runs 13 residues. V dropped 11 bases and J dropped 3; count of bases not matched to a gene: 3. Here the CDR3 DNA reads TGTGCCGGAGGGACTAGCGGGAGCTACGAGCAGTACTTC. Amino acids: CAGGTSGSYEQYF.